The 18 T cell receptor beta chains given below trace back to one sample, sequenced in a study of blood T cells in healthy people across ages. The use of a sample-barcoded 5' primer and a J-beta primer mix characterized a second PCR of about 7 to 12 cycles. TCRdb ran MiXCR on the 5' RACE reads and lists one entry per CDR3 protein. The table has some 930,000 distinct CDR3 sequences, about 27% seen once. The data were also submitted as part of a second study, on T cells of mothers and their children.

The sequenced material came from blood. The receptors shown here come from a woman aged 40 to 49 in good health.

This clonotype was counted many times. The gene calls are TRBV27 and TRBJ2-7, with TRBD2 identical over 10 bases. Germline CDR1 and CDR2: MNHEY and SMNVEV (reference sequence). V shed 2 bases and J 3 bases; nucleotides not matched to a gene: 16. The CDR3 spans 19 residues. The CDR3 sequence: CASSLRAPASGGANYEQYF. The DNA for the CDR3 is TGTGCCAGCAGTTTAAGAGCCCCGGCTAGCGGGGGCGCAAACTACGAGCAGTACTTC.

The chain carries TRBV5-5 and TRBJ2-7; D remains ambiguous. CDR3 length: 14 amino acids. Looked up from germline, CDR1 is SGHKS and CDR2 is YYEKEE (reference sequence). Trimming removed 3 bases at V and 4 bases at J, with 14 bases between. CDR3 sequence (DNA): TGTGCCAGCAGCTCCACCCTGACGGTTTACGAGCAGTACTTC. Translation gives CASSSTLTVYEQYF.

Here the CDR3 DNA reads TGTGCCAGCAGTTCCCTGGTAGGGACTGAAGCTTTCTTT. As protein: CASSSLVGTEAFF. The J gene is TRBJ1-1, the V gene TRBV12-3 or TRBV12-4; D remains ambiguous. With 4 bases removed from V and 5 bases from J, the gap between germline ends came to 11 bases. This CDR3 is 13 amino acids long.

The rearrangement uses TRBV27 and TRBJ1-3, with D possibly matching TRBD1 (6 bases). This CDR3 has 15 residues. CDR1 is MNHEY and CDR2 is SMNVEV in the germline V gene (reference sequence). V lost 4 bases, J lost 3 bases, and 13 bases lay in between. This CDR3 reads CASSSSGGGGNTIYF. DNA of the CDR3: TGTGCCAGCAGTTCTTCCGGGGGCGGTGGAAACACCATATATTTT.

This chain joins TRBV12-3 or TRBV12-4 and TRBJ1-1; 11 positions agree with TRBD1. V was clipped by 2 bases and J by 1 base; unmatched bases: 6. The CDR3 runs to 17 residues. The CDR3 coding sequence is TGTGCCAGCAGTTTAAGGACAGGGGGCCGGTGGAACACTGAAGCTTTCTTT. Translated, it gives CASSLRTGGRWNTEAFF.

The sample holds many counts of this clonotype. This chain links TRBV29-1 with TRBJ2-3; a weak D match, TRBD2 (7 bases). The V and J ends lost 4 bases and 7 bases respectively, with 12 bases between them. CDR1 is SQVTM and CDR2 is ANQGSEA in the germline V gene. This CDR3 region has 12 residues. CDR3 amino acids: CSVAGGHYTQYF. CDR3 nucleotide sequence: TGCAGCGTTGCGGGGGGACATTATACGCAGTATTTT.

The chain has TRBV7-3 and TRBJ1-1; 7 bases align to TRBD1. With V trimmed by 8 bases and J by 0 bases, 9 bases remained unmatched. The CDR3 sequence is 15 residues long. In germline, CDR1 is SGHTA, CDR2 FQGTGA. The CDR3 region has the DNA TGTGCCAGCTCTCGGGGACAGATCATGAACACTGAAGCTTTCTTT. It specifies CASSRGQIMNTEAFF.

The genes are TRBV6-2 or TRBV6-3 and TRBJ2-4; 9 nucleotides align to TRBD2. Germline CDR1 is MNHEY and CDR2 is SVGEGT. This CDR3 spans 16 amino acids. V was clipped by 5 bases and J by 0 bases; unmatched bases: 5. The CDR3 DNA reads as TGTGCCAGCAGTACGCTAGCGGGGATAGCCAAAAACATTCAGTACTTC. It is translated as CASSTLAGIAKNIQYF.

V and J are TRBV29-1 and TRBJ1-2; D unresolved. The CDR3 sequence is 11 residues long. Trimming shortened V by 2 bases and J by 8 bases, and 9 bases separated the two germline ends. The germline V gene encodes CDR1 SQVTM and CDR2 ANQGSEA. The CDR3 DNA is TGCAGCGTTGAACTCTGGACCGGCTACACCTTC. Encoded protein: CSVELWTGYTF.

This clonotype was counted many times. The junction departs from the called germline gene at one end, perhaps through a read error. The chain employs TRBV28 and TRBJ2-6; unclear D gene. The CDR3 runs 15 residues. Germline values: CDR1 MDHEN, CDR2 SYDVKM. DNA of the CDR3: TGCGCCAGCAGTTTAGGGTTTCCTGGGGCCAACGTCCTGACTTTC. It translates to CASSLGFPGANVLTF. The full variable domain, with the rest looked up from reference TRBV28 and TRBJ2-6, is DVKVTQSSRYLVKRTGEKVFLECVQDMDHENMFWYRQDPGLGLRLIYFSYDVKMKEKGDIPEGYSVSREKKERFSLILESASTNQTSMYLCASSLGFPGANVLTFGAGSRLTVL.

This clonotype was counted a few times. Written as DNA, the CDR3 is TGTGCCACCAGCAGAGCCTGGCGTGACACTGAAGCTTTCTTT. It codes for CATSRAWRDTEAFF. The rearrangement uses TRBV15 and TRBJ1-1; D gene unclear. The V gene's germline CDR1 is LNHNV and CDR2 YYDKDF (reference sequence). V was clipped by 1 base and J by 3 bases, with 9 bases between them. This CDR3 spans 14 amino acids.

In the case of this clonotype: A junction end diverges from the germline sequence, so it may reflect a read error. The genes are TRBV7-9 and TRBJ1-1; D ambiguous. The germline CDR1 and CDR2 sequences are SEHNR and FQNEAQ (reference sequence). This CDR3 has 13 residues. This chain's CDR3 is CAGSLTVNTEAFF. The CDR3 DNA follows: TGTGCCGGCAGCCTAACGGTGAACACTGAAGCTTTCTTT. Full variable domain (outside the CDR3, taken from reference TRBV7-9 and TRBJ1-1): DTGVSQNPRHKITKRGQNVTFRCDPISEHNRLYWYRQTLGQGPEFLTYFQNEAQLEKSRLLSDRFSAERPKGSFSTLEIQRTEQGDSAMYLCAGSLTVNTEAFFGQGTRLTVV.

This clonotype was found a few times. This chain uses TRBV12-3 or TRBV12-4 with TRBJ1-1; the D is unclear. The V end lost 6 bases, the J end lost 1 base, and 3 bases lay between the germline ends. The length of the CDR3 is 11 residues. The CDR3 DNA is TGTGCCAGCAGGCGGAACACTGAAGCTTTCTTT. This encodes CASRRNTEAFF.

This chain connects TRBV29-1 to TRBJ2-5; D not certain. V was clipped by 3 bases and J by 4 bases, with 9 bases between them. CDR1 is SQVTM, CDR2 ANQGSEA, per germline. The CDR3 length is 12 residues. This chain's CDR3 is CSVDLIPETQYF. The CDR3 DNA is TGCAGCGTTGATCTGATCCCAGAGACCCAGTACTTC.

The chain couples TRBV20-1 to TRBJ2-7; TRBD1 is a possible D gene (5 bases). V lost 4 bases and J lost 6, with 19 bases in between. Germline CDR1 reads DFQATT; CDR2 reads SNEGSKA (reference sequence). The CDR3 extends over 14 amino acids. The CDR3 protein is CSAKPSKGVGEQYF. CDR3 bases: TGCAGTGCTAAACCCTCCAAAGGGGTAGGCGAGCAGTACTTC.

In its sample, this clonotype was seen many times. The rearrangement uses TRBV19 and TRBJ1-2; the match to TRBD1 covers 10 bases. With V trimmed by 7 bases and J by 6 bases, 5 bases remained unmatched. The germline gives CDR1 LNHDA, CDR2 SQIVND (reference sequence). The CDR3 is 13 amino acids. The DNA for the CDR3 is TGTGCCAGTAAGGGACAGGGGCAGGATGGCTACACCTTC. This translates into CASKGQGQDGYTF.

The chain carries TRBV2 and TRBJ2-7; D not certain. V was shortened by 3 bases and J by 1 base, with 4 bases between the two germline ends. The CDR3 covers 12 residues. Germline CDR1 reads SNHLY; CDR2 reads FYNNEI. The CDR3 reads CASSEASYEQYF. The CDR3 region has the DNA TGTGCCAGCAGTGAGGCTTCCTACGAGCAGTACTTC.

The J gene is TRBJ1-2, the V gene TRBV5-1, with a weak D call TRBD1 (6 bases). Germline V gene data show CDR1 as SGHRS and CDR2 as YFSETQ. This CDR3 is 15 amino acids long. The V end lost 4 bases, the J end lost 4 bases, and 17 bases lay between the germline ends. CDR3 region: CASSPGQPKLYGYTF. The CDR3 nucleotides are TGCGCCAGCAGCCCTGGACAGCCTAAACTCTATGGCTACACCTTC. The full variable domain, in which reference TRBV5-1 and TRBJ1-2 provide the parts outside the CDR3, is KAGVTQTPRYLIKTRGQQVTLSCSPISGHRSVSWYQQTPGQGLQFLFEYFSETQRNKGNFPGRFSGRQFSNSRSEMNVSTLELGDSALYLCASSPGQPKLYGYTFGSGTRLTVV.